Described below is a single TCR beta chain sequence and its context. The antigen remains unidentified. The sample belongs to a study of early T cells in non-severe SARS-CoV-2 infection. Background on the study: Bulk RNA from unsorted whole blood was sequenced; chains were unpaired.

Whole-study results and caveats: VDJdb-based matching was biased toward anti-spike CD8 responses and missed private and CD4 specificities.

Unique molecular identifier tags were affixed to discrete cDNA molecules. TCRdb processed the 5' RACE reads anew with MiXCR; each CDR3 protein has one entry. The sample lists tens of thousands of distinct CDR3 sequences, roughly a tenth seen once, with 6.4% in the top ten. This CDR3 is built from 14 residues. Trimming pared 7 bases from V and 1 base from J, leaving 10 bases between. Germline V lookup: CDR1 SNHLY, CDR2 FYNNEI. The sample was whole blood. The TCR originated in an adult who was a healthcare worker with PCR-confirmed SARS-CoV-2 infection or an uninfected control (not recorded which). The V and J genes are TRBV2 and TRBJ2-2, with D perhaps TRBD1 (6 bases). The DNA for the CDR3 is TGTGCCAGCATGATACAGGGGAACACCGGGGAGCTGTTTTTT. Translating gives CASMIQGNTGELFF.